This paragraph covers one T cell receptor (beta chain) sequence. Antigen specificity is unknown. These data come from a study of T cell responses to AZD1222 COVID-19 vaccine. General study results and limits: Across the whole spike, CD4 TCRs peaked at regions 160-218 and 743-854. After two AZD1222 doses, spike-specific TCR breadth and depth rose versus day 0. AZD1222 recipients seropositive at baseline numbered only 5 to 7.

CDR3 length equals 15 residues. The germline gives CDR1 SGHRS, CDR2 YFSETQ. V was cut by 0 bases and J by 2 bases, with 12 bases left in between. Profiled with immunoSEQ multiplex PCR; TCRdb holds only in-frame clones, not every one. The sample holds 65,000 to 95,000 clones, just over 90% seen once. Sample: peripheral blood, taken on day 0 of MenACWY control vaccination. The chain is built from TRBV5-1 and TRBJ2-7; unclear D gene. This clonotype was obtained from an adult in good health. In DNA form, the CDR3 reads TGCGCCAGCAGCTTGGCCCCGATCGCAACCTACGAGCAGTACTTC. Amino acid sequence: CASSLAPIATYEQYF.